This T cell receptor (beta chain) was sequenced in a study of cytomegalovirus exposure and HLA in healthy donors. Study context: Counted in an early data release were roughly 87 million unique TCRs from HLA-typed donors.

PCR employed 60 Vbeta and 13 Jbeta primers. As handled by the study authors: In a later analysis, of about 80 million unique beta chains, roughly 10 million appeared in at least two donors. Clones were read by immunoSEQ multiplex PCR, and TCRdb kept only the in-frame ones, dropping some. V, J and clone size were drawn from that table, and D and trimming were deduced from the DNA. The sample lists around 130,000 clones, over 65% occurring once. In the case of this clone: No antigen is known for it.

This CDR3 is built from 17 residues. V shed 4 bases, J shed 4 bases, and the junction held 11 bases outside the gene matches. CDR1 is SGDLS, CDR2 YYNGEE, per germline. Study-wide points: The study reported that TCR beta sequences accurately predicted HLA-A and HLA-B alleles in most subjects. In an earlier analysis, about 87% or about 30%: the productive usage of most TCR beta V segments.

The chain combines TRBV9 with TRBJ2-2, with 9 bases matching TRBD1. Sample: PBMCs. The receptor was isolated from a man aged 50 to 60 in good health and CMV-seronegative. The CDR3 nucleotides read TGTGCCAGCAGCATCCGGGACAGGGAAACGGGCACCGGGGAGCTGTTTTTT. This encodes CASSIRDRETGTGELFF.